The clone carrying this TCR beta chain was seen just once. TCRdb's table, derived via immunoSEQ multiplex PCR, lists solely in-frame clones and lacks some. Of 250,000 or so clones listed, 70% to 85% were seen once; the top ten hold less than 2%. The sample belongs to a study of blood T cell repertoires in COVID-19. Germline V gene sequence: CDR1 SNHLY, CDR2 FYNNEI. CDR3 size: 14 residues. J gave up 6 bases and V 10 bases, and 12 bases lay outside the gene matches. Sequencing input: PBMCs or T cells enriched from blood (not recorded which). V gene TRBV2 combines with J gene TRBJ1-2; 9 nucleotides match TRBD1. This receptor was obtained from a man aged 55 to 70 who had recovered from COVID-19. In nucleotides, the CDR3 is TGTGCCACGCATTACCCCGGGGACAGGGATGGCTACACCTTC. Protein sequence: CATHYPGDRDGYTF.